The clone carrying this T cell receptor (beta chain) was recorded many times. The data belong to a study of Graves' ophthalmopathy and Graves' hyperthyroidism. Study information: Untreated patients at initial diagnosis provided peripheral blood.

Germline loops: CDR1 SGHRS, CDR2 YFSETQ. The ends were cut back, 4 bases at V and 4 bases at J, with 14 bases in the middle. The CDR3 spans 14 residues. RNA transcripts were the source from which TCR beta CDR3 regions were amplified. HTBI primers were employed in first-round RT-PCR, then a second-round multiplex PCR followed. TCRdb redid the calling of the multiplex PCR reads with MiXCR, one entry per CDR3 protein. The sample has hundreds of thousands of distinct CDR3 sequences, just over 40% seen once; the top ten hold more than 2.5%. Sequencing used peripheral blood. The TCR sequence derives from an adult man with Graves' ophthalmopathy. This sequence joins TRBV5-1 and TRBJ1-2, with D maybe TRBD1 (5 bases). The CDR3 DNA sequence: TGCGCCAGCAGCCCCTTCAGGGAGAGCTATGGCTACACCTTC. Its translation is CASSPFRESYGYTF.